This is a list of T cell receptor beta chains from one sample in a study of blood T cell repertoires in COVID-19. This table comes from immunoSEQ multiplex PCR, and its TCRdb copy is limited to in-frame clones, with some not included. The sample lists approximately 58,000 clones; about 76% were seen once. The sequenced material came from peripheral blood. The receptors were sampled from a man in his sixties or seventies with active or convalescent COVID-19. Each CDR3 is given with its conserved first and last residue. D genes are given only for firm matches. Only some rows state a clone size, as once, few, many or a class for expanded clones.

>TRBD1|TRBV12-5|NA|TRBJ1-2
TGTGCTAGTGGTTTGCAACAGGGGGTTTTCGATGGCTACACCTTC
CASGLQQGVFDGYTF
>NA|TRBV5-5|NA|TRBJ2-7
TGTGCCAGCAGCTTGGGATACAGGGGAGGCGAGCAGTACTTC
CASSLGYRGGEQYF
>TRBD1|TRBV2|NA|TRBJ2-7
TGTGCCAGCAGGTGGACAGGGGGCTGGTACGAGCAGTACTTC
CASRWTGGWYEQYF
>NA|TRBV12-3/TRBV12-4|few|TRBJ1-1
TGTGCCAGCACCTGGACAGTGAACACTGAAGCTTTCTTT
CASTWTVNTEAFF
>TRBD1|TRBV7-9|NA|TRBJ1-2
TGTGCCAGCAGCTCAGACAGGGGGAACGGCTACACCTTC
CASSSDRGNGYTF
>NA|TRBV18|NA|TRBJ1-5
TGTGCCAGCTCACGGGACAACAATCAGCCCCAGCATTTT
CASSRDNNQPQHF
>NA|TRBV12-5|NA|TRBJ1-3
TGTGCTAGTGGTTTGTTAGACACCATATATTTT
CASGLLDTIYF
>NA|TRBV7-2|NA|TRBJ1-2
TGTGCCAGCAGCTACACGACAGGAACCAAAACCTTACATGGCTACACCTTC
CASSYTTGTKTLHGYTF
>NA|TRBV13|NA|TRBJ2-6
TGTGCCAGCAGTGGCGGTCAGCTGAGTACAGGTCGGGCCAACGTCCTGACTTTC
CASSGGQLSTGRANVLTF
>TRBD2|TRBV7-2|NA|TRBJ2-1
TGTGCCAGCAGCTTGGGCGGGAGGTCCGATGAGCAGTTCTTC
CASSLGGRSDEQFF
>TRBD1|TRBV7-9|NA|TRBJ2-7
TGTGCCAGCAGCTTTGGGCTCGGGCAGGGGGCGCGGGAGCAGTACTTC
CASSFGLGQGAREQYF
>NA|TRBV6-4|few|TRBJ2-3
TGTGCCAGCAGTGCCCTTAGGGGAACGCAGTATTTT
CASSALRGTQYF
>TRBD1|TRBV3-1/TRBV3-2|few|TRBJ1-6
TGTGCCAGCAGCCCGACAGGGGTTTTTGATTCACCCCTCCACTTT
CASSPTGVFDSPLHF
>NA|TRBV5-8|NA|TRBJ1-2
TGTGCCAGCAGCTTGCTTGAGACTGGAGTCTATGGCTACACCTTC
CASSLLETGVYGYTF
>TRBD1|TRBV11-2|many|TRBJ1-3
TGTGCCAGCACCACAGGGGGACAGGGGTCTGGAAACACCATATATTTT
CASTTGGQGSGNTIYF
>TRBD1|TRBV10-3|NA|TRBJ1-2
TGTGCCATCAAGGGGGCTGGCTATGGCTACACCTTC
CAIKGAGYGYTF
>NA|TRBV7-9|NA|TRBJ1-4
TGTGCCAGCAGCCTGACTCAAGGGGGTGAAAAACTGTTTTTT
CASSLTQGGEKLFF
>NA|TRBV6-1|NA|TRBJ2-7
TGTGCCAGCAGTGAAAAGACAGGGAGGAACTACGAGCAGTACTTC
CASSEKTGRNYEQYF
>TRBD1|TRBV6-6|NA|TRBJ1-1
TGTGCCAGCAGTTCCCCGGGACAGGGTGAAGCTTTCTTT
CASSSPGQGEAFF
>TRBD1|TRBV5-4|few|TRBJ1-1
TGTGCCAGCAGCACTCTACTCCGGACAGGGGGCGAAGCTTTCTTT
CASSTLLRTGGEAFF
>NA|TRBV6-2/TRBV6-3|once|TRBJ1-5
TGTGCCAGCAGTTTAACGGGAGGGAGCAATCAGCCCCAGCATTTT
CASSLTGGSNQPQHF
>TRBD1|TRBV29-1|NA|TRBJ1-1
TGCAGCGTGGCGGACAGGGGAAGAGGCACTGAAGCTTTCTTT
CSVADRGRGTEAFF
>NA|TRBV9|NA|TRBJ2-1
TGTGCCAGCAGCGGAGACAGGCCCAGCTCCTACAATGAGCAGTTCTTC
CASSGDRPSSYNEQFF
>TRBD2|TRBV6-4|NA|TRBJ2-3
TGTGCCAGCAGTGCTAGCGGTACCGATACGCAGTATTTT
CASSASGTDTQYF
>TRBD1|TRBV6-2/TRBV6-3|NA|TRBJ1-5
TGTGCCAGCAGTTACGCAGGGGGGAGCAATCAGCCCCAGCATTTT
CASSYAGGSNQPQHF
>TRBD1|TRBV7-9|NA|TRBJ2-3
TGTGCCAGCAGCCTCGGGACAGGGGAAGCACAAGATACGCAGTATTTT
CASSLGTGEAQDTQYF
>NA|TRBV19|NA|TRBJ2-3
TGTGCCAGTAGTATTTCACTAGCCGGGACAGATACGCAGTATTTT
CASSISLAGTDTQYF
>TRBD2|TRBV30|NA|TRBJ2-3
TGTGCCTGGAGTGTACTAGGTGGACTAGCGGGAGGTGGTACGCAGTATTTT
CAWSVLGGLAGGGTQYF
>NA|TRBV5-6|NA|TRBJ1-2
TGTGCCAGCAGCTTGGAGGACAGAAACTATGGCTACACCTTC
CASSLEDRNYGYTF
>TRBD1|TRBV4-1|once|TRBJ1-3
TGCGCCAGCAGCCACCCCGGACAGGGAGCTGGAAACACCATATATTTT
CASSHPGQGAGNTIYF
>NA|TRBV15|few|TRBJ1-1
TGTGCCACCAGCAGAGATGAGTTCGCGATGAACACTGAAGCTTTCTTT
CATSRDEFAMNTEAFF
>NA|TRBV7-7|NA|TRBJ2-2
TGTGCTAGCAGCCCCATGATGGGGCTAGGCACCGGGGAGCTGTTTTTT
CASSPMMGLGTGELFF
>NA|TRBV5-1|NA|TRBJ2-3
TGCGCCAGCAGCCAGGCAGATACGCAGTATTTT
CASSQADTQYF
>TRBD1|TRBV4-1|NA|TRBJ1-5
TGCGCCAGCAGCCAACGGACAGGCAGCAATCAGCCCCAGCATTTT
CASSQRTGSNQPQHF
>TRBD1|TRBV19|NA|TRBJ1-1
TGTGCCAGTAGATGGGGACAGGCCACTGAAGCTTTCTTT
CASRWGQATEAFF
>TRBD1|TRBV4-3|few|TRBJ1-3
TGCGCCAGCAGCCAACTCAGGGGGCGATGGGCTGGAAACACCATATATTTT
CASSQLRGRWAGNTIYF
>NA|TRBV7-2|NA|TRBJ2-3
TGTGCCAGCAGCCTCGTTTCCGATACGCAGTATTTT
CASSLVSDTQYF
>TRBD1|TRBV18|NA|TRBJ1-5
TGTGCCAGCTCCCCTACTACAGGGGGCGCGAATCAGCCCCAGCATTTT
CASSPTTGGANQPQHF
>TRBD1|TRBV27|few|TRBJ1-2
TGTGCCAGCAGTTTAAGACAGGGCTATGGCTACACCTTC
CASSLRQGYGYTF
>NA|TRBV9|NA|TRBJ2-3
TGTGCCAGCAGCTCCCCCCTAGCTCTCGGCACAGATACGCAGTATTTT
CASSSPLALGTDTQYF
>TRBD1|TRBV6-5|NA|TRBJ1-3
TGTGCCAGCAGAGAGGACAGGGATCTCGGAAACACCATATATTTT
CASREDRDLGNTIYF
>NA|TRBV12-3/TRBV12-4|many|TRBJ2-5
TGTGCCAGCAGTTTAGGGCAGAAAGAGACCCAGTACTTC
CASSLGQKETQYF
>TRBD1|TRBV15|NA|TRBJ2-7
TGTGCCACCAGCAAACAGGGGGGCTACGAGCAGTACTTC
CATSKQGGYEQYF
>TRBD1|TRBV3-1/TRBV3-2|NA|TRBJ2-7
TGTGCCAGCAGCCAAGGTTGGACAGGGATTTACGAGCAGTACTTC
CASSQGWTGIYEQYF
>NA|TRBV6-2/TRBV6-3|NA|TRBJ2-5
TGTGCCAGCAGTTCCGAGTTCGGAGAGACCCAGTACTTC
CASSSEFGETQYF
>TRBD1|TRBV30|NA|TRBJ2-5
TGTGCCTGGAGTTCCGGTCAGGGGGACGAAGAGACCCAGTACTTC
CAWSSGQGDEETQYF
>NA|TRBV3-1/TRBV3-2|few|TRBJ2-1
TGTGCCAGCAGGGACACGGTTAACAATGAGCAGTTCTTC
CASRDTVNNEQFF
>TRBD1|TRBV3-1/TRBV3-2|NA|TRBJ1-6
TGTGCCAGCAGCCAAACGGCAGGGGGTAATTCACCCCTCCACTTT
CASSQTAGGNSPLHF
>NA|TRBV7-9|few|TRBJ1-3
TGTGCCAGCCTAATGGTTGGTGTCTCTGGAAACACCATATATTTT
CASLMVGVSGNTIYF
>NA|TRBV5-1|NA|TRBJ1-4
TGCGCCAGCAGCGTTCAGCGGGGCAGTGAAAAACTGTTTTTT
CASSVQRGSEKLFF
>TRBD1|TRBV6-5|NA|TRBJ1-2
TGTGCCAGCAGTCCCTCGACAGGGAGCGGCTACACCTTC
CASSPSTGSGYTF
>TRBD1|TRBV24-1|NA|TRBJ2-2
TGTGCCACCAGTGACCGCAGACAGGGGGCGCAAACCGGGGAGCTGTTTTTT
CATSDRRQGAQTGELFF
>TRBD1|TRBV29-1|once|TRBJ2-5
TGCAGCGTTGAGGGGCAGGGGGCCCCCGAGACCCAGTACTTC
CSVEGQGAPETQYF
>NA|TRBV3-1/TRBV3-2|once|TRBJ2-3
TGTGCCAGCAGCCAAGTTCGGCTAGTAGGAGATACGCAGTATTTT
CASSQVRLVGDTQYF
>NA|TRBV19|NA|TRBJ1-5
TGTGCCAGTACCGTGCCAGGGGCTCTCCAGCCCCAGCATTTT
CASTVPGALQPQHF
>NA|TRBV19|NA|TRBJ1-1
TGTGCCAGTATGATCAGAGGAGTGAACACTGAAGCTTTCTTT
CASMIRGVNTEAFF
>TRBD2|TRBV7-2|NA|TRBJ2-2
TGTGCCAGCAGCTTAGCATCTAGCGGCGCCGGGGAGCTGTTTTTT
CASSLASSGAGELFF
>TRBD2|TRBV15|NA|TRBJ2-7
TGTGCCACCAGCAGGGCCCGGGGGGACCTACTCTACGAGCAGTACTTC
CATSRARGDLLYEQYF
>NA|TRBV7-2|NA|TRBJ1-2
TGTGCCAGCAGCTTACAGGGAGGGTATGGCTACACCTTC
CASSLQGGYGYTF
>NA|TRBV11-3|NA|TRBJ2-2
TGTGCCAGCAGCCGGGGAGTGACCGGGGAGCTGTTTTTT
CASSRGVTGELFF